Listed here are 18 T cell receptor beta chains from one sample, sequenced in a study of shared clonotypes between healthy human individuals. Assay: immunoSEQ multiplex PCR; the TCRdb copy retains only in-frame clones and omits some. The repertoire holds 2 million to 2.5 million clones, with approximately 93% as singletons. Sequencing was carried out using naive CD4+ T cells from PBMCs. Specified subset: CD45RA+ positively selected. These receptors were collected from a man between 18 and 29 years old in good health. Some clones in this sample may be carry-over from other donors' samples.

V and J are TRBV5-1 and TRBJ2-7; 9 bases align to TRBD2. The CDR3 runs 15 residues. CDR1 is SGHRS and CDR2 is YFSETQ in the germline V gene. Germline trimming cut 0 bases from V and 2 bases from J; bases unmatched to any gene: 3. The CDR3 sequence: CASSLGGRAAYEQYF. The CDR3 DNA reads as TGCGCCAGCAGCTTGGGCGGGAGGGCCGCCTACGAGCAGTACTTC. Using reference TRBV5-1 and TRBJ2-7 for the parts outside the CDR3, the full variable domain is KAGVTQTPRYLIKTRGQQVTLSCSPISGHRSVSWYQQTPGQGLQFLFEYFSETQRNKGNFPGRFSGRQFSNSRSEMNVSTLELGDSALYLCASSLGGRAAYEQYFGPGTRLTVT.

This clone showed up just once. Other DNA sequences of this sample code for an identical CDR3. V gene TRBV6-5 combines with J gene TRBJ2-7; D might be TRBD2 (5 bases). Trimming left V 0 bases short and J 2 bases short, with 11 bases between. The germline CDR1 and CDR2 sequences are MNHEY and SVGAGI. The CDR3 has 15 residues. CDR3 DNA sequence: TGTGCCAGCAGTTACTCTGGTGGGAGCCCCTACGAGCAGTACTTC. This encodes CASSYSGGSPYEQYF.

The V and J genes are TRBV28 and TRBJ1-1, with a tentative D call TRBD1 (6 bases). V lost 6 bases to trimming and J lost 5 bases, with 16 bases between them. The CDR3 length is 14 residues. Germline V gene data show CDR1 as MDHEN and CDR2 as SYDVKM. Written as DNA, the CDR3 is TGTGCCAGCAGCCCAACAGGGCTATCTACTGAAGCTTTCTTT. Translated, it gives CASSPTGLSTEAFF. The entire variable domain, with the rest obtained from reference TRBV28 and TRBJ1-1, is as follows: DVKVTQSSRYLVKRTGEKVFLECVQDMDHENMFWYRQDPGLGLRLIYFSYDVKMKEKGDIPEGYSVSREKKERFSLILESASTNQTSMYLCASSPTGLSTEAFFGQGTRLTVV.

This clone was seen once. The chain couples TRBV27 to TRBJ2-3, with 10 bases identical to TRBD2. V shed 2 bases and J 2 bases; nucleotides not matched to a gene: 7. The CDR3 has 17 residues. In germline, CDR1 is MNHEY, CDR2 SMNVEV (reference sequence). The CDR3 is CASSLVLAGAVTDTQYF. CDR3 coding DNA: TGTGCCAGCAGTTTAGTTCTAGCGGGAGCGGTCACAGATACGCAGTATTTT.

The chain joins TRBV28 to TRBJ1-3; D gene ambiguous. The CDR3 covers 13 residues. V was pared by 5 bases and J by 0 bases, with 5 bases between. The V gene's germline CDR1 is MDHEN and CDR2 SYDVKM. For the CDR3, the DNA is TGTGCCAGCAGTCCACACTCTGGAAACACCATATATTTT. Translating gives CASSPHSGNTIYF.

The V and J genes are TRBV28 and TRBJ2-6; a weak D match, TRBD2 (5 bases). Germline CDR1 is MDHEN and CDR2 is SYDVKM. Trimming took 8 bases from V and 2 from J, leaving 13 bases between them. This CDR3 region has 15 residues. In nucleotides, the CDR3 is TGTGCCAGCCACGAGAGGGTCCCTGGGGCCAACGTCCTGACTTTC. Translated: CASHERVPGANVLTF. Complete variable domain (other parts from reference TRBV28 and TRBJ2-6): DVKVTQSSRYLVKRTGEKVFLECVQDMDHENMFWYRQDPGLGLRLIYFSYDVKMKEKGDIPEGYSVSREKKERFSLILESASTNQTSMYLCASHERVPGANVLTFGAGSRLTVL.

The gene calls are TRBV6-1 and TRBJ2-1; the D gene could be TRBD1 or TRBD2 (5 bases each). The CDR3 is 15 amino acids. The germline V and J ends were trimmed by 1 base and 4 bases, with 11 bases remaining between them. Germline V gene sequence: CDR1 MNHNS, CDR2 SASEGT. The CDR3 nucleotides are TGTGCCAGCAGTGAAGACCTATGGGGGTACAATGAGCAGTTCTTC. It translates to CASSEDLWGYNEQFF.

This sequence joins TRBV28 and TRBJ1-2, with a weak D call TRBD1 (5 bases). The germline V and J ends were trimmed by 6 bases and 3 bases, with 20 bases remaining between them. CDR3 length: 16 residues. Germline-derived CDR1 and CDR2 are MDHEN and SYDVKM. CDR3 protein: CASSPPGGTIDYGYTF. The CDR3 DNA is TGTGCCAGCAGCCCCCCGGGAGGGACCATTGACTATGGCTACACCTTC.

CDR3 sequence: CASSSRWVAGGSYEQYF. CDR3 bases: TGTGCCAGCAGTTCCCGATGGGTAGCGGGAGGCTCCTACGAGCAGTACTTC. V and J are TRBV27 and TRBJ2-7, with 10 bases matching TRBD2. This CDR3 contains 17 residues. V shed 4 bases and J 0 bases; nucleotides not matched to a gene: 9. Per germline, CDR1 MNHEY and CDR2 SMNVEV (reference sequence).

This sequence joins TRBV4-2 and TRBJ2-5; 10 nucleotides agree with TRBD2. TRBJ2-7 matches the DNA end more closely, so the J call is doubtful. The V gene's germline CDR1 is LGHNA and CDR2 YNFKEQ. The CDR3 length is 16 residues. The DNA for the CDR3 is TGTGCCAGCAGCCAAGACGGGGCTAGCGGGAGCGGCGAGCAGTACTTC. It codes for CASSQDGASGSGEQYF.

Note on this clone: The same CDR3 is also encoded by other DNA sequences in this sample. V is TRBV7-9 and J is TRBJ2-1, with TRBD2 matching 14 bases. V lost 4 bases to trimming and J lost 7 bases; unmatched junction nucleotides: 3. CDR3 length: 15 residues. Per germline, CDR1 SEHNR and CDR2 FQNEAQ (reference sequence). The CDR3 nucleotides read TGTGCCAGCAGCTCGACTAGCGGGAGGGCAAATGAGCAGTTCTTC. This translates into CASSSTSGRANEQFF.

The V call is TRBV10-3, the J call TRBJ2-1; TRBD2 aligns across 7 bases. This CDR3 region has 17 residues. The V gene end was trimmed by 4 bases and the J gene end by 6 bases; junction bases not matched to a gene: 15. Germline loops: CDR1 ENHRY, CDR2 SYGVKD. The CDR3: CAISAVSSGVGPNEQFF. The CDR3 DNA reads TGTGCCATCAGTGCGGTGTCTAGCGGAGTAGGCCCCAATGAGCAGTTCTTC.

The chain carries TRBV7-3 and TRBJ1-4; D possibly corresponds to TRBD1 (6 bases). Trimming shortened V by 5 bases and J by 8 bases, and 18 bases separated the two germline ends. CDR1 and CDR2 from the germline V gene are SGHTA and FQGTGA. This CDR3 has 15 amino acids. The CDR3 is CASSQGRGAGEKLFF. The CDR3 coding sequence is TGTGCCAGCAGCCAGGGGCGGGGGGCTGGAGAAAAACTGTTTTTT.

The rearrangement uses TRBV28 and TRBJ1-1, with no clear D. CDR1 and CDR2 (germline): MDHEN, SYDVKM. This CDR3 has 14 amino acids. Trimming removed 0 bases at V and 4 bases at J, with 9 bases between. The CDR3 region has the DNA TGTGCCAGCAGTTTATGGGCGGTTGTCACTGAAGCTTTCTTT. Translated, it gives CASSLWAVVTEAFF.

The J gene is TRBJ2-5, the V gene TRBV7-7; D remains ambiguous. The CDR3 sequence is 13 residues long. The V gene lost 6 bases and the J gene lost 5 bases, with 13 bases spanning the gap. Per the germline V gene, CDR1 is SSHAT and CDR2 is FNYEAQ (reference sequence). The CDR3 spells CASSFQSLETQYF. CDR3 bases: TGTGCCAGCAGTTTTCAGTCGTTGGAGACCCAGTACTTC.

This clone has a handful of counts. The rearrangement uses TRBV11-2 and TRBJ1-5; D remains ambiguous. Germline CDR1 SGHAT, CDR2 FQNNGV. Trimming removed 1 base at V and 3 bases at J, with 7 bases between. This CDR3 region has 14 residues. The CDR3, as DNA: TGTGCCAGCAGCTTAGGGAGATTCAATCAGCCCCAGCATTTT. Its protein product is CASSLGRFNQPQHF.

Regarding this clone: Other DNA sequences from this sample encode an identical CDR3 as well. The V call is TRBV27, the J call TRBJ1-1; D unclear. V lost 3 bases and J 1 base, leaving 9 bases between the germline ends. This CDR3 is 14 amino acids long. Per the germline V gene, CDR1 is MNHEY and CDR2 is SMNVEV (reference sequence). Written as DNA, the CDR3 is TGTGCCAGCAGTTTCCTGACCGGGAACACTGAAGCTTTCTTT. It specifies CASSFLTGNTEAFF.

The chain links TRBV19 to TRBJ2-1, with 9 bases aligning to TRBD2. Per the germline V gene, CDR1 is LNHDA and CDR2 is SQIVND (reference sequence). After removal of 4 bases from V and 2 bases from J, the junction contained 6 bases not matched to a gene. The CDR3 spans 16 residues. This CDR3 is CASSTASGRTYNEQFF. CDR3 in DNA: TGTGCCAGTAGTACCGCCAGCGGGAGGACCTACAATGAGCAGTTCTTC.